The entry below describes one T cell receptor beta chain. Method: immunoSEQ multiplex PCR; TCRdb's copy keeps in-frame clones and lacks some. In the table there are about 100,000 clones, 91% of which are singletons. This specimen belongs to a study of blood T cell repertoires in COVID-19. Study information: Collection of acute and convalescent COVID-19 samples took place in the United States, Italy and Spain. Sources were T cells, B-cell-depleted T cells, or PBMCs; the material itself was cDNA or gDNA.

The V and J ends lost 5 bases and 6 bases respectively, with 11 bases between them. CDR1 and CDR2 (germline): SGHAT, FQNNGV. CDR3 length equals 12 residues. The sequenced sample consisted of peripheral blood. The source of this sequence is a man aged 50-60 years with active COVID-19. The chain carries TRBV11-2 and TRBJ2-7; TRBD2 is a possible D gene (5 bases). This CDR3 reads CASSPSGSEQYV. CDR3 nucleotide sequence: TGTGCCAGCAGCCCCTCTGGGAGCGAGCAGTACGTC.